This entry describes one T cell receptor (beta chain). The read ends 3 residues shy of where the CDR3 ends; the end is completed using the germline J gene. Some clones are missing from TCRdb's copy, which holds only in-frame ones; the method was immunoSEQ multiplex PCR. Found here are about 30,000 clones; the top ten clones hold 4.3%. This record belongs to a study of T cells in women clearing cervical HPV infection. About the study: Cases were women with histologically confirmed HPV16-related CIN3 or worse, including 2 invasive cancers.

This CDR3 spans 14 amino acids. The ends lost 2 bases at V and 6 bases at J; junction bases unmatched: 2. Germline V gives CDR1 MNHNS, CDR2 SASEGT. This receptor was taken from a woman between 18 and 69 years old with a cervical HPV16 infection that either progressed to CIN3+ or cleared (not recorded which). The chain couples TRBV6-1 to TRBJ2-7; TRBD1 agrees at 12 bases. Sequenced material: blood buffy coat. The CDR3 sequence: CASSEPGQGAEQYF. CDR3 DNA, as far as it was read: TGTGCCAGCAGTGAACCGGGACAGGGGGCCGAG.